In its sample, the clone carrying this TCR beta chain was seen a few times. Its antigen is not known. TCRdb processed the RACE reads anew with MiXCR; each CDR3 protein has one entry. The repertoire holds some 79,000 distinct CDR3 sequences, with more than 10% as singletons. Described time point: patch test 3, about 24 weeks after DPC sensitization. The treatment denotes: therapeutic diphenylcyclopropenone sensitization with weekly scalp DPC. Extraction yielded total RNA from whole blood (unfractionated). This entry is derived from a study of human T cells and chemical hapten exposure. The V end was cut by 5 bases, the J end by 11 bases, with 17 bases between. The CDR3 runs 13 residues. The germline gives CDR1 SGHRS, CDR2 YFSETQ. The study, taken as a whole, reports: Compared with pre-sensitization or healthy control sets, expanded TCRs clustered more. After DPC sensitization, TCRs above 1 in 1000 frequency showed no change.

Sequences were derived from whole blood, sampled in connection with sensitization to the hapten diphenylcyclopropenone (DPC). The chain has TRBV5-1 and TRBJ2-1; perhaps TRBD2 as D (5 bases). This sequence originates from a woman aged 45-65 years with alopecia areata. Some clones in this sample may be carry-over from other donors' samples. The CDR3 DNA follows: TGCGCCAGCAGTCCACTAGTTGGGGAAAAGCAGTTCTTC. It specifies CASSPLVGEKQFF.